This is a list of T cell receptor beta chains from one sample in a study of T cells in Graves' hyperthyroidism and ophthalmopathy. TCRdb analysed the multiplex PCR reads with MiXCR anew, one entry per CDR3 protein. Of some 700,000 distinct CDR3 sequences listed, 15% to 20% are singletons. The sample was blood. Receptors originate from a man between 50 and 59 years old with Graves' hyperthyroidism. Each CDR3 is given with its conserved first and last residue. The D gene is left open where the match is weak. Size is omitted from some rows. Given values are once, few, many or a class for expanded clones.

>TRBV28|many|NA|TRBJ2-5
CASSPRGGRKTQYF
TGTGCCAGCAGCCCAAGGGGGGGGCGGAAGACCCAGTACTTC
>TRBV11-2|many|TRBD1|TRBJ2-5
CASSGTGGSAQYF
TGTGCCAGCAGCGGGACAGGGGGCTCGGCCCAGTACTTC
>TRBV5-4|NA|NA|TRBJ2-5
CASSSGTPKDETQYF
TGTGCCAGCAGTTCCGGGACCCCAAAAGATGAGACCCAGTACTTC
>TRBV2|many|NA|TRBJ1-1
CASSGDRMNTEAFF
TGTGCCAGCAGTGGTGACAGAATGAACACTGAAGCTTTCTTT
>TRBV28|many|NA|TRBJ2-7
CASSFFLGAITYEQYF
TGTGCCAGCAGTTTTTTTCTTGGGGCGATTACCTACGAGCAGTACTTC
>TRBV7-2|many|NA|TRBJ1-2
CASSNTFFSGYTF
TGTGCCAGCAGCAATACATTTTTCTCTGGCTACACCTTC
>TRBV6-1|few|NA|TRBJ1-3
CASSLNGVVSGNTIYF
TGTGCCAGCAGTCTCAACGGGGTCGTCTCTGGAAACACCATATATTTT
>TRBV11-3|many|NA|TRBJ2-7
CASSLAPGHGTYEQYF
TGTGCCAGCAGCTTAGCCCCGGGACATGGAACCTACGAGCAGTACTTC
>TRBV28|many|NA|TRBJ2-3
CASSLFRELPDTQYF
TGTGCCAGCAGTTTATTTCGGGAGCTCCCAGATACGCAGTATTTT
>TRBV7-2|many|TRBD2|TRBJ2-4
CASSPRLLAGGNIQYF
TGTGCCAGCAGCCCCCGCCTTTTAGCGGGGGGAAACATTCAGTACTTC
>TRBV27|few|NA|TRBJ2-7
CASSLIDSISYEQYF
TGTGCCAGCAGTTTGATAGACAGCATATCCTACGAGCAGTACTTC
>TRBV12-3/TRBV12-4|many|NA|TRBJ2-1
CASRQLADNEQFF
TGTGCCAGCAGACAACTAGCAGACAATGAGCAGTTCTTC
>TRBV30|few|NA|TRBJ1-2
CAWSGRSYGYTF
TGTGCCTGGAGCGGGCGCAGTTATGGCTACACCTTC
>TRBV7-2|many|NA|TRBJ2-1
CASTLGMARGRYNEQFF
TGTGCCAGCACCCTCGGGATGGCCAGGGGTCGTTACAATGAGCAGTTCTTC
>TRBV6-1|NA|NA|TRBJ2-2
CASRGGLSNTGELFF
TGTGCCAGCAGGGGGGGGCTATCTAACACCGGGGAGCTGTTTTTT
>TRBV20-1|NA|TRBD2|TRBJ2-3
CSASRGASGVTDTQYF
TGCAGTGCTTCCCGTGGGGCTAGCGGAGTCACAGATACGCAGTATTTT
>TRBV27|NA|TRBD1|TRBJ1-6
CASSLFATTGRDSPLHF
TGTGCCAGCAGTTTATTTGCCACGACAGGGAGGGATTCACCCCTCCACTTT
>TRBV19|NA|NA|TRBJ2-5
CASSSEYKTQYF
TGTGCCAGTAGTAGCGAATATAAGACCCAGTACTTC
>TRBV6-2/TRBV6-3|few|NA|TRBJ2-1
CASSPTWGPYNEQFF
TGTGCCAGCAGCCCTACCTGGGGGCCCTACAATGAGCAGTTCTTC
>TRBV20-1|many|TRBD2|TRBJ2-3
CSAPPSGRASDTQYF
TGCAGTGCCCCCCCAAGCGGGAGGGCTTCAGATACGCAGTATTTT
>TRBV6-6|NA|TRBD2|TRBJ2-3
CASSYRASGSKTDTQYF
TGTGCCAGCAGTTACAGGGCTAGCGGGAGCAAAACAGATACGCAGTATTTT
>TRBV7-3|NA|NA|TRBJ2-6
CASSQRRPSGANVLTF
TGTGCCAGCAGCCAGAGGAGACCCTCTGGGGCCAACGTCCTGACTTTC
>TRBV28|NA|TRBD2|TRBJ2-4
CASSQEASGLAKNIQYF
TGCGCCAGCAGCCAAGAGGCTAGCGGGCTAGCCAAAAACATTCAGTACTTC
>TRBV6-1|NA|TRBD1|TRBJ2-1
CATSGGHEQFF
TGTGCCACCTCAGGGGGCCATGAGCAGTTCTTC
>TRBV5-1|NA|NA|TRBJ2-7
CASSFPQSYEQYF
TGCGCCAGCAGCTTCCCACAATCCTACGAGCAGTACTTC
>TRBV6-5|many|TRBD2|TRBJ2-7
CASSYSTSGSYEQYF
TGTGCCAGCAGTTACTCGACTAGCGGGAGTTACGAGCAGTACTTC
>TRBV29-1|NA|TRBD2|TRBJ2-1
CSVEAGVIEQFF
TGCAGCGTTGAGGCGGGAGTAATTGAGCAGTTCTTC
>TRBV2|many|NA|TRBJ1-1
CASSQNRVGTEAFF
TGTGCCAGCAGCCAGAACAGGGTAGGCACTGAAGCTTTCTTT
>TRBV9|few|TRBD2|TRBJ2-1
CASSVGGRYSNEQFF
TGTGCCAGCAGCGTAGGCGGGAGGTATAGCAATGAGCAGTTCTTC
>TRBV6-1|few|TRBD2|TRBJ2-7
CASSEALPGLVVYEQYF
TGTGCCAGCAGTGAAGCCTTACCGGGACTAGTAGTGTACGAGCAGTACTTC
>TRBV27|many|NA|TRBJ1-1
CASSLIEDTEAFF
TGTGCCAGCAGTTTAATAGAGGACACTGAAGCTTTCTTT